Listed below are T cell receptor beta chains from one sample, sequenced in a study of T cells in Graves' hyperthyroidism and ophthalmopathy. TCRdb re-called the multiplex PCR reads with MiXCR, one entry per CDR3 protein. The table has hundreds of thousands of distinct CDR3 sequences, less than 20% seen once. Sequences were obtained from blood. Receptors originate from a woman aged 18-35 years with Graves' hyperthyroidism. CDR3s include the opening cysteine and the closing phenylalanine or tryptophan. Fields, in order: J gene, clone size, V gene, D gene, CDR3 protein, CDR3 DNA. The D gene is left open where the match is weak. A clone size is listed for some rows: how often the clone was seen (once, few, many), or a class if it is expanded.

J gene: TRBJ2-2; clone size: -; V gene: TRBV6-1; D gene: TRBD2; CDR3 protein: CASSRPTSGRATGELFF; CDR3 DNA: TGTGCCAGCAGTCGCCCGACTAGCGGGAGGGCCACCGGGGAGCTGTTTTTT
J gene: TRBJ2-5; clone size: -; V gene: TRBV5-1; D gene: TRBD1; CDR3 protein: CASSLGDRGAQETQYF; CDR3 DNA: TGCGCCAGCAGCTTGGGGGACAGGGGGGCCCAAGAGACCCAGTACTTC
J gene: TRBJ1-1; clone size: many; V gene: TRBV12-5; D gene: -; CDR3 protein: CASAPRAMNTEAFF; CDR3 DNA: TGTGCTAGTGCCCCCCGGGCTATGAACACTGAAGCTTTCTTT
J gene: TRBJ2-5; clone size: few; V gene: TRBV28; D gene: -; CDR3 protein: CASSLRLSGVTSGETQYF; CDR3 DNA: TGTGCCAGCAGTTTACGACTATCAGGGGTTACTAGTGGAGAGACCCAGTACTTC
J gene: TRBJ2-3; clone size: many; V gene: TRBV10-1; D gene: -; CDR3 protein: CASSESMRRDTQYF; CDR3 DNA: TGCGCCAGCAGTGAGTCTATGAGGCGTGATACGCAGTATTTT
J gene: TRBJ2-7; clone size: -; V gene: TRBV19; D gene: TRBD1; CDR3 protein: CASRITGGAYEQYF; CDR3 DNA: TGTGCCAGTAGGATAACAGGGGGCGCTTACGAGCAGTACTTC
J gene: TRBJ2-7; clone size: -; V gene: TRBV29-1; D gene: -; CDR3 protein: CSVGINPLAIYEQYF; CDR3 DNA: TGCAGCGTTGGGATTAACCCTCTGGCAATTTACGAGCAGTACTTC
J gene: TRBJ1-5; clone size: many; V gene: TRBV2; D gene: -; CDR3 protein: CASRWSNQPQHF; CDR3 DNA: TGTGCCAGCCGGTGGAGCAATCAGCCCCAGCATTTT
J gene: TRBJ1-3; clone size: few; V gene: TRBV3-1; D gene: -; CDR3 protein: CASRAGNTIYF; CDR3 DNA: TGTGCCAGCAGGGCTGGAAACACCATATATTTT
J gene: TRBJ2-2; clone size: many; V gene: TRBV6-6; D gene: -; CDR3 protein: CASSYNGPSNTGELFF; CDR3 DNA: TGTGCCAGCAGTTACAATGGGCCATCGAACACCGGGGAGCTGTTTTTT
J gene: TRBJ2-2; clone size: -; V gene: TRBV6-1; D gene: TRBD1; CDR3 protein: CASRWDRNTGELFF; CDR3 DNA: TGTGCCAGCAGATGGGACAGGAACACCGGGGAGCTGTTTTTT
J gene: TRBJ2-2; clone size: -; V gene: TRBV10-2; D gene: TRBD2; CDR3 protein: CASKEREAGELFF; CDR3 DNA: TGCGCCAGCAAGGAGCGGGAAGCCGGGGAGCTGTTTTTT
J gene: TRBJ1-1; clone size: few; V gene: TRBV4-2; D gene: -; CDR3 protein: CASSQDGGGAHTEAFF; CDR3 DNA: TGTGCCAGCAGCCAAGATGGGGGGGGGGCCCACACTGAAGCTTTCTTT
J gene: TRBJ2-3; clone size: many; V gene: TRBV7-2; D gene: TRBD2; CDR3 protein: CASSSWTSGTDTQYF; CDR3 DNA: TGTGCCAGCAGCTCTTGGACTAGCGGCACAGATACGCAGTATTTT
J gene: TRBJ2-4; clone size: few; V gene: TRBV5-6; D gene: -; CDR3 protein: CASSYDSPKNIQYF; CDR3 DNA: TGTGCCAGCAGCTACGACAGTCCCAAAAACATTCAGTACTTC
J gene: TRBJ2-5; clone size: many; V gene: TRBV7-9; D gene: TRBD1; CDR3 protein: CASSGTGKTQYF; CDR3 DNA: TGTGCCAGCTCGGGGACAGGCAAGACCCAGTACTTC
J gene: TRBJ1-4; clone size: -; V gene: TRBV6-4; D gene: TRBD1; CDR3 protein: CARSEEGAQANEKLFF; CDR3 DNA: TGTGCCAGGAGTGAGGAGGGGGCGCAAGCTAATGAAAAACTGTTTTTT
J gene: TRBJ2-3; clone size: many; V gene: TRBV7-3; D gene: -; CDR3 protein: CASSLRLTSTDTQYF; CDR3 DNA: TGTGCCAGCAGCTTAAGGCTAACTAGCACAGATACGCAGTATTTT
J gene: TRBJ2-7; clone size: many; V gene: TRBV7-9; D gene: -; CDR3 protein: CASSPMTGRWGDYEQYF; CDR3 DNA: TGTGCCAGCAGCCCGATGACTGGGAGGTGGGGGGACTACGAGCAGTACTTC
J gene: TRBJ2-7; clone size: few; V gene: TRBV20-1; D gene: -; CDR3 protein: CSARDEAPHEQYF; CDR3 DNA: TGCAGTGCTAGAGATGAGGCACCCCACGAGCAGTACTTC
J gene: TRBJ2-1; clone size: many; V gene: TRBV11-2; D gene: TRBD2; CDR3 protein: CASSLAFDSRPGTRHNEQFF; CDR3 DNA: TGTGCCAGCAGCTTAGCTTTCGACTCAAGACCCGGGACTAGACACAATGAGCAGTTCTTC
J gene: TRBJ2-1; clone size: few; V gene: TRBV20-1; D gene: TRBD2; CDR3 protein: CSATTSGVYNEQFF; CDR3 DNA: TGCAGTGCTACGACTAGCGGGGTGTACAATGAGCAGTTCTTC
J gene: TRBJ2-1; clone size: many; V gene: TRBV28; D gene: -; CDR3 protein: CASSFGGGSYNEQFF; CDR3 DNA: TGTGCCAGCAGTTTTGGAGGGGGCTCCTACAATGAGCAGTTCTTC
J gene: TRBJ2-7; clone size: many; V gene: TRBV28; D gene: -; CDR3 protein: CASSFTALYEQYF; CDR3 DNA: TGTGCCAGCAGTTTTACCGCTCTATACGAGCAGTACTTC
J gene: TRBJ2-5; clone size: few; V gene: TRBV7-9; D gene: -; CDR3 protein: CASSLRFGRGETQYF; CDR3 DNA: TGTGCCAGCAGCTTAAGGTTCGGCAGGGGAGAGACCCAGTACTTC
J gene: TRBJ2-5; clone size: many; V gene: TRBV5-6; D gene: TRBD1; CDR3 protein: CASSLASGQGQETQYF; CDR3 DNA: TGTGCCAGCAGCTTGGCCTCGGGACAGGGCCAAGAGACCCAGTACTTC
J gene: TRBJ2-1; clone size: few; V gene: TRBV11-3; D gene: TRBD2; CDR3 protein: CASSLDRSGSSYNEQFF; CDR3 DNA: TGTGCCAGCAGCTTAGACCGTAGCGGGAGCTCCTACAATGAGCAGTTCTTC
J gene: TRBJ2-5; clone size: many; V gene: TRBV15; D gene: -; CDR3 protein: CATSREAQGQETQYF; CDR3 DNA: TGTGCCACCAGCAGAGAGGCGCAGGGACAAGAGACCCAGTACTTC
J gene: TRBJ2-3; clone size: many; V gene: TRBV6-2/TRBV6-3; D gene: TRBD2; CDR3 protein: CASSTPLTSGGLATDTQYF; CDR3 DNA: TGTGCCAGCAGCACACCGCTAACTAGCGGGGGCCTCGCCACAGATACGCAGTATTTT
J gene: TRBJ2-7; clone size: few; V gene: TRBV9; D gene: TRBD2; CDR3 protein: CASSASGRGAYEQYF; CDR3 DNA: TGTGCCAGCAGCGCCAGCGGGAGGGGGGCCTACGAGCAGTACTTC
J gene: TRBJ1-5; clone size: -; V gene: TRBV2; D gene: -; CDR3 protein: CATKSNQPQHF; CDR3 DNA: TGTGCCACCAAGTCGAACCAGCCCCAGCATTTT
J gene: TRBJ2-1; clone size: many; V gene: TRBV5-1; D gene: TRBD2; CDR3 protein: CASSLVIASGNEQFF; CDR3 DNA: TGCGCCAGCAGCTTGGTGATCGCTAGCGGGAATGAGCAGTTCTTC
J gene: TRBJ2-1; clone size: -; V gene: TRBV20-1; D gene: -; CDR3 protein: CSAVVPGLYNEQFF; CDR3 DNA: TGCAGTGCTGTAGTCCCGGGACTCTACAATGAGCAGTTCTTC
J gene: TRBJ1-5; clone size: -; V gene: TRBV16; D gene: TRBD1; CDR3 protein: CASSQSGQGAGQPQHF; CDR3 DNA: TGTGCCAGCAGCCAATCCGGGCAGGGGGCAGGGCAGCCCCAGCATTTT
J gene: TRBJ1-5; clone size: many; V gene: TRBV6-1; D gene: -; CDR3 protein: CASSEAGRPDQPQHF; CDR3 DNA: TGTGCCAGCAGTGAAGCAGGGCGGCCGGATCAGCCCCAGCATTTT
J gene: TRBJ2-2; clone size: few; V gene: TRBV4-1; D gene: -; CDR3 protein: CASSQAYRARLFF; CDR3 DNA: TGCGCCAGCAGCCAAGCCTACAGGGCTCGGCTGTTTTTT
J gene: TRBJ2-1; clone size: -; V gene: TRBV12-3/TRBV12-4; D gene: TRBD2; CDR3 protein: CASSSSTDGRNEQFF; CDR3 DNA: TGTGCCAGCAGTTCATCCACGGACGGGAGGAATGAGCAGTTCTTC
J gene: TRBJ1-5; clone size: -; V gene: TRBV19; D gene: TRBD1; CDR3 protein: CASSKTGTKQPQHF; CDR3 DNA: TGTGCCAGTAGCAAGACAGGGACTAAACAGCCCCAGCATTTT
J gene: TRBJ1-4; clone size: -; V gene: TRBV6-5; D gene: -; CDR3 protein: CASSYPVRGYATNEKLFF; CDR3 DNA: TGTGCCAGCAGTTACCCGGTGAGGGGATATGCAACTAATGAAAAACTGTTTTTT
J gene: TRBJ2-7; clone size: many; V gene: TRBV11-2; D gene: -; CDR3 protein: CASSSLQGNYEQYF; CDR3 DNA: TGTGCCAGCAGCTCGCTGCAGGGAAACTACGAGCAGTACTTC
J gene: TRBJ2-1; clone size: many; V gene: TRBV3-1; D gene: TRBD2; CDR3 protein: CASSQVGLAGSSLSYNEQFF; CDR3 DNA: TGTGCCAGCAGCCAAGTGGGACTAGCGGGTAGTTCGCTTTCCTACAATGAGCAGTTCTTC
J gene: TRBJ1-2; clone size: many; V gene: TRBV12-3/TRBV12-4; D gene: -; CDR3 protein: CASRPTQGKSGYTF; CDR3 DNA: TGTGCCAGCAGACCCACCCAGGGGAAGTCGGGCTACACCTTC
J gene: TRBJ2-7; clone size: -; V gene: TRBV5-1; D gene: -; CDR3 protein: CASSFSTERYEQYF; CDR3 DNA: TGCGCCAGCAGCTTCTCCACAGAGCGCTACGAGCAGTACTTC
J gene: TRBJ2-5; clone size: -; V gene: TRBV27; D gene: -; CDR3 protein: CASSLRGTGLRQETQYF; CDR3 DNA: TGTGCCAGCAGCCTGAGGGGCACAGGCCTACGCCAAGAGACCCAGTACTTC
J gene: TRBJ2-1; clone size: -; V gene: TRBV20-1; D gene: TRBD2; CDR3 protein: CSARDGGASGNDEQFF; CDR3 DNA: TGCAGTGCTAGAGATGGGGGGGCTAGCGGGAACGATGAGCAGTTCTTC
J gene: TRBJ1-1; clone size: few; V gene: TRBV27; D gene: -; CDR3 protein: CASSLVGLITEAFF; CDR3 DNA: TGTGCCAGCAGTTTAGTCGGTCTCATTACTGAAGCTTTCTTT
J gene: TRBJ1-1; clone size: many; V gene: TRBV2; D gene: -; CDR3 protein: CASSTPRRTEAFF; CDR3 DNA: TGTGCCAGCAGTACACCGAGAAGGACTGAAGCTTTCTTT
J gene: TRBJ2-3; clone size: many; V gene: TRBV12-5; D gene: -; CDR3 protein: CASGLAGPLDTQYF; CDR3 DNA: TGTGCTAGTGGTTTGGCAGGGCCGCTAGATACGCAGTATTTT
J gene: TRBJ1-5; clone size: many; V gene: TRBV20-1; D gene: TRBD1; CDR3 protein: CSARYTGGGSQHF; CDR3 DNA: TGCAGTGCTAGATATACCGGAGGGGGCTCCCAGCATTTT
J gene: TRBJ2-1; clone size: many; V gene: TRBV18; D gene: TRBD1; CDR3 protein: CASSSDRGSYNEQFF; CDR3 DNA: TGTGCCAGCTCATCCGACAGGGGTTCCTACAATGAGCAGTTCTTC
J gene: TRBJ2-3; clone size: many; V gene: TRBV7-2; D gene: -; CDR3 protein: CASTRRGGSTDTQYF; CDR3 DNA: TGTGCCAGCACCAGAAGGGGGGGAAGCACAGATACGCAGTATTTT
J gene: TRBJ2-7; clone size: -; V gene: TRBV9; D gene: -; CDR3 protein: CASSGGGNLGQYF; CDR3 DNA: TGTGCCAGCAGCGGAGGGGGGAACCTGGGGCAGTACTTC
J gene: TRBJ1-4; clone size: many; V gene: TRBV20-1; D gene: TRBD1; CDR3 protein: CSARDDRGWEKLFF; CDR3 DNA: TGCAGTGCTAGAGATGACAGGGGCTGGGAAAAACTGTTTTTT
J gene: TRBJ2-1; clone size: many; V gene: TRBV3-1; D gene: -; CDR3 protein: CASSQGRNNEQFF; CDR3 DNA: TGTGCCAGCAGCCAAGGGCGTAACAATGAGCAGTTCTTC
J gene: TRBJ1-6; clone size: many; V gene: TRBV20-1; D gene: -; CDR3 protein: CSARDGPGTNSPLHF; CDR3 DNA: TGCAGTGCTAGAGATGGTCCAGGGACCAATTCACCCCTCCACTTT
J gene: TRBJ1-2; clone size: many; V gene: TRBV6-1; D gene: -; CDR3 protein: CASSTHEARMTEANYGYTF; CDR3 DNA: TGTGCCAGCAGTACCCACGAGGCCCGCATGACAGAAGCTAACTATGGCTACACCTTC
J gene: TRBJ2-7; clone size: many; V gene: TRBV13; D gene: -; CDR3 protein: CASSLGPGNPTYEQYF; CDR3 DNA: TGTGCCAGCAGCTTGGGACCTGGGAATCCGACCTACGAGCAGTACTTC
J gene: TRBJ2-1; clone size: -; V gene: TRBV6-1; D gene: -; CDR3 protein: CASSGEGGSYNEQFF; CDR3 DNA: TGTGCCAGCAGTGGCGAGGGAGGCTCCTACAATGAGCAGTTCTTC